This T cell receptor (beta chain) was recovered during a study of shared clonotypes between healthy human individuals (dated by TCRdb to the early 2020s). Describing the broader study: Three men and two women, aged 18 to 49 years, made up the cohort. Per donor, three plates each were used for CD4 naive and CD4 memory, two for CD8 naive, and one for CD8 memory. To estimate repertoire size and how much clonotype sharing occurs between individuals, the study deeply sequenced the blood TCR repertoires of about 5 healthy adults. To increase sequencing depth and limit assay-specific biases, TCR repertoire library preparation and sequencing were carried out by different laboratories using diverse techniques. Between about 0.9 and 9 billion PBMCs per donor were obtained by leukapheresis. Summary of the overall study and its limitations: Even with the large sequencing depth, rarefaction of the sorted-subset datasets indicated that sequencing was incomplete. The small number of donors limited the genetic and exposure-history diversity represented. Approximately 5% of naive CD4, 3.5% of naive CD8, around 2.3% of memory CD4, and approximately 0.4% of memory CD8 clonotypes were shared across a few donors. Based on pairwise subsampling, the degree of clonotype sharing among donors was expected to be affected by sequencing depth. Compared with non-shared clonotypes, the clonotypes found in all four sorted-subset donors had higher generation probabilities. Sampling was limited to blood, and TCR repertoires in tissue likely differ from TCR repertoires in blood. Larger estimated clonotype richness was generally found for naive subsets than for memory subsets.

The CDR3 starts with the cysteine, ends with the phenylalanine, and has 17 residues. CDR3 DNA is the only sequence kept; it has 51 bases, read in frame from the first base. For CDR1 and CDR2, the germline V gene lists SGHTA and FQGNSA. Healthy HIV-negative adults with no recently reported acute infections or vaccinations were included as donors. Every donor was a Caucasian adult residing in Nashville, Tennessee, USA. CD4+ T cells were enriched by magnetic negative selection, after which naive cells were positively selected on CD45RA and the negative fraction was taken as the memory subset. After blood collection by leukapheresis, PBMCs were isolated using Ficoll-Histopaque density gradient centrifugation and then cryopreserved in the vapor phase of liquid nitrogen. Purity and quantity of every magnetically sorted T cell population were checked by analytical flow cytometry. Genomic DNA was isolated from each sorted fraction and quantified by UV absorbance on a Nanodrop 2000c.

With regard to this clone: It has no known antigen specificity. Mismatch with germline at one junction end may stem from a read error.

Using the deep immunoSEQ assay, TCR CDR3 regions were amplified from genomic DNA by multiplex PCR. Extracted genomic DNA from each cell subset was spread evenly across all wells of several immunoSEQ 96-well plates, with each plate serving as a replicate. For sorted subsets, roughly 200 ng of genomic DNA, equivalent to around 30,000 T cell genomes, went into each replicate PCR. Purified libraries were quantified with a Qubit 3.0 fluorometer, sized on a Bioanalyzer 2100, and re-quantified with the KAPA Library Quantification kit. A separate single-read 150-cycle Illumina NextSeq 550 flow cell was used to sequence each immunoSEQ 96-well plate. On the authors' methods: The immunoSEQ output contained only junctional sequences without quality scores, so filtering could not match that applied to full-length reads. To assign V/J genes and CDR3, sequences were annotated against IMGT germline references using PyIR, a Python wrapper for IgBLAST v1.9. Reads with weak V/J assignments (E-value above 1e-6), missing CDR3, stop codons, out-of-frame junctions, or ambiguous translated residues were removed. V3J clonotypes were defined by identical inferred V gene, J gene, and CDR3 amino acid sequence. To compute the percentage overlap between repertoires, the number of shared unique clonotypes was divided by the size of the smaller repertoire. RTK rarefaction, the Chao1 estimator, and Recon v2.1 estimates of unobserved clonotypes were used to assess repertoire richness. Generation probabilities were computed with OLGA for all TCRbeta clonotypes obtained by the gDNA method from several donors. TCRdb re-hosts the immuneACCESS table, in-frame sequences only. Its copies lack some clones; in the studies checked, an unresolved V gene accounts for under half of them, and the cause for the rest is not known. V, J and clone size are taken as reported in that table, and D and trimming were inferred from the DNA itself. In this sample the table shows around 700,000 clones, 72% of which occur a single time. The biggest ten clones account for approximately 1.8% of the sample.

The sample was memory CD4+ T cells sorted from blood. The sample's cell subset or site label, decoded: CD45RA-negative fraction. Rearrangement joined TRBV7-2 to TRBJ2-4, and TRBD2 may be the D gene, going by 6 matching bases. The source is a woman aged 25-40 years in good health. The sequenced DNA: TGTGCCAGCAGCTTAGAGTCCGGGCGGGGCCCCAACAACATTCAGTACTTC. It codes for CASSLESGRGPNNIQYF.